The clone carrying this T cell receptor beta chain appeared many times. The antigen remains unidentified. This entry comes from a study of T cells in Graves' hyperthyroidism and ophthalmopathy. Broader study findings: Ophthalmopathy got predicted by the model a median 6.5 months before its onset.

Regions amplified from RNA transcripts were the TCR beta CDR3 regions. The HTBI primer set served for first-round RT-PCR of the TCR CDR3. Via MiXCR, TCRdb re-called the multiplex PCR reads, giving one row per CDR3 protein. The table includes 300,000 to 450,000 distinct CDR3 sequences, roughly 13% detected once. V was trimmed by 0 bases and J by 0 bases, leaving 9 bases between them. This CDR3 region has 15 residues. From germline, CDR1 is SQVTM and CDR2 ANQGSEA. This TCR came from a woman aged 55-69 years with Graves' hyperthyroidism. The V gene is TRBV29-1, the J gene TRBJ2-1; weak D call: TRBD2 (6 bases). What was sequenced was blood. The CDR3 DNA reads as TGCAGCGTTGAAGATGGGGGGAGCTCCTACAATGAGCAGTTCTTC. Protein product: CSVEDGGSSYNEQFF.